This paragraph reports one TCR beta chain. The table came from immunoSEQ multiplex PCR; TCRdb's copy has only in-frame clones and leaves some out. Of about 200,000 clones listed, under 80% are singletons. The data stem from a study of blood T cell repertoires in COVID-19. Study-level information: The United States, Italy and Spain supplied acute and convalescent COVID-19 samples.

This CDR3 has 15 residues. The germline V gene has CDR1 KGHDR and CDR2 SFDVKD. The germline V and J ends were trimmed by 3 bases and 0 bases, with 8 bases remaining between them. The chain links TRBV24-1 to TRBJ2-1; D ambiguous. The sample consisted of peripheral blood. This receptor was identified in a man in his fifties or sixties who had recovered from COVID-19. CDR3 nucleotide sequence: TGTGCCACCAGTGATAACAGTCTCTCCTACAATGAGCAGTTCTTC. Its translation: CATSDNSLSYNEQFF.